The entry below describes one T cell receptor (beta chain). These data come from a study of monozygotic twins with inflammatory bowel disease. The CDR3 extends over 14 amino acids. In germline, CDR1 is DFQATT, CDR2 SNEGSKA (reference sequence). For each CDR3 protein, TCRdb gives one entry from its re-call of the 5' RACE reads, without DNA. The sample has more than 300,000 distinct CDR3 sequences; the top ten hold 5.6%. What was sequenced was blood. The receptor comes from a human donor with ulcerative colitis or Crohn's disease, or a healthy co-twin of an affected twin (not recorded which). This sequence joins TRBV20-1 and TRBJ2-5; TCRdb outputs TRBD2, but without DNA this stays unchecked. CDR3 amino acids: CSARSLRVGETQYF.